The next 12 T cell receptor beta chains were all read from a single sample in a study of blood T cells in healthy people across ages. Using a J-beta primer mix together with a sample-barcoded 5' primer, a second PCR was run for roughly 7 to 12 cycles. Each CDR3 protein gets one entry after TCRdb re-called the 5' RACE reads with MiXCR. Counted here are 850,000 to 1,000,000 distinct CDR3 sequences, roughly half occurring once; the ten biggest clones make up about 22%. The source material was blood. The source is a woman aged 60-75 years in good health.

This rearrangement joins TRBV29-1 to TRBJ2-1; 7 bases match TRBD1. The J call may be in error: the DNA end matches TRBJ2-7 better. The CDR3 consists of 15 residues. Germline V lookup: CDR1 SQVTM, CDR2 ANQGSEA. This chain's CDR3 is CSVVADRRYYNEQYF. CDR3 DNA: TGCAGCGTTGTTGCGGACAGGAGATACTACAATGAGCAGTACTTC.

V usage is TRBV25-1 and J usage is TRBJ1-2; no definite D call. The V gene lost 7 bases and the J gene lost 4 bases, with 22 bases spanning the gap. CDR1 and CDR2 (germline): MGHDK, SYGVNS. The length of the CDR3 is 16 residues. The CDR3 DNA sequence: TGTGCCAGCAAGCCCACCGCGGGGAGCTCGGGCTATGGCTACACCTTC. Translation: CASKPTAGSSGYGYTF.

J is TRBJ2-7 and V is TRBV7-2, with TRBD2 identical over 11 bases. V was pared by 2 bases and J by 7 bases, with 4 bases of the junction left unmatched. The germline V gene encodes CDR1 SGHTA and CDR2 FQGNSA. The CDR3 loop spans 14 amino acids. CDR3 protein: CASSLTSGSGEQYF. CDR3 nucleotides: TGTGCCAGCAGCTTAACTAGCGGGAGTGGTGAGCAGTACTTC.

This clonotype was detected a few times. V gene TRBV20-1 combines with J gene TRBJ2-7; the D gene is possibly TRBD2 (6 bases). V shed 5 bases and J shed 2 bases, with 16 bases lying between them. The CDR3 is 14 residues long. Per germline, CDR1 DFQATT and CDR2 SNEGSKA (reference sequence). This CDR3 reads CSAQVGGGPYEQYF. The CDR3 region has the DNA TGCAGTGCTCAGGTCGGGGGAGGCCCCTACGAGCAGTACTTC.

This clonotype was counted between two and nine times. This CDR3 reads CASSLYNPGEQFF. As DNA, the CDR3 is TGTGCCAGCAGCTTATACAATCCGGGTGAGCAGTTCTTC. The rearrangement uses TRBV7-2 and TRBJ2-1, with no clear D. Trimming left V 2 bases short and J 9 bases short, with 11 bases between. Germline loops: CDR1 SGHTA, CDR2 FQGNSA. The CDR3 length is 13 residues.

The chain is built from TRBV7-6 and TRBJ2-1; D may be TRBD2 (6 bases). The CDR3 is made up of 15 amino acids. The ends were cut back, 1 base at V and 5 bases at J, with 12 bases in the middle. CDR1 and CDR2 (germline): SGHVS, FNYEAQ. The CDR3 region has the DNA TGTGCCAGCAGCTTAGTAGGTAGCGGTAACAATGAGCAGTTCTTC. Its translation: CASSLVGSGNNEQFF.

This sequence joins TRBV6-2 or TRBV6-3 and TRBJ2-7; D is perhaps TRBD2 (6 bases). Germline V gene lookup returns CDR1 MNHEY and CDR2 SVGEGT. V was pared by 6 bases and J by 1 base, with 28 bases between. The CDR3 consists of 19 residues. The CDR3: CASSSGGAWSGSISYEQYF. In nucleotides, the CDR3 is TGTGCCAGCAGCTCCGGCGGGGCGTGGTCGGGCAGCATTTCCTACGAGCAGTACTTC.

The sample holds one count of this clonotype. V is TRBV29-1 and J is TRBJ2-3; TRBD1 aligns across 7 bases. CDR1 SQVTM and CDR2 ANQGSEA come from the germline V gene. Trimming took 1 base from V and 6 from J; bases not matched to a gene: 10. The CDR3 covers 15 residues. The CDR3 sequence: CSVEAKTGIRDTQYF. CDR3 in DNA: TGCAGCGTTGAAGCCAAGACAGGGATTCGGGATACGCAGTATTTT.

This chain uses TRBV7-9 with TRBJ1-1, with 8 nucleotides matching TRBD1. The CDR3 runs 18 residues. CDR1 is SEHNR, CDR2 FQNEAQ, per germline (reference sequence). V was pared by 1 base and J by 2 bases, with 12 bases of the junction left unmatched. CDR3 region: CASSLGARGLSLNTEAFF. As DNA, the CDR3 is TGTGCCAGCAGCTTAGGCGCCAGGGGGCTTTCGTTAAACACTGAAGCTTTCTTT.

This clonotype was recorded a few times. The chain carries TRBV27 and TRBJ2-3; TRBD2 matches at 14 bases. CDR1 and CDR2 from the germline V gene are MNHEY and SMNVEV (reference sequence). J lost 0 bases, V lost 4 bases, and 12 bases had no gene match. The CDR3 runs 20 residues. CDR3 region: CASSSTQTTSGRGSTDTQYF. The CDR3 DNA is TGTGCCAGCAGTTCCACACAGACGACTAGCGGGAGGGGAAGCACAGATACGCAGTATTTT.

The chain couples TRBV7-9 to TRBJ2-7, with TRBD2 matching 16 bases. Unmatched junction bases numbered 12, after V lost 3 bases and J lost 4 bases. The CDR3 consists of 19 residues. The V gene's germline CDR1 is SEHNR and CDR2 FQNEAQ (reference sequence). CDR3 loop: CASSFPSGTSGRAVYEQYF. The CDR3 DNA reads as TGTGCCAGCAGCTTCCCCTCGGGGACTAGCGGGAGGGCCGTTTACGAGCAGTACTTC.

The V and J genes are TRBV11-1 and TRBJ2-5; TRBD1 aligns across 11 bases. The germline V gene encodes CDR1 SGHAT and CDR2 FQDESV (reference sequence). CDR3 length: 15 residues. Germline trimming cut 5 bases from V and 5 bases from J; bases unmatched to any gene: 7. Written as DNA, the CDR3 is TGTGCCAGCAGCCTGGGGACAGGGGGAATTGAGACCCAGTACTTC. Its translation is CASSLGTGGIETQYF. Together with reference TRBV11-1 and TRBJ2-5, the CDR3 gives the full variable domain: EAEVAQSPRYKITEKSQAVAFWCDPISGHATLYWYRQILGQGPELLVQFQDESVVDDSQLPKDRFSAERLKGVDSTLKIQPAELGDSAMYLCASSLGTGGIETQYFGPGTRLLVL.